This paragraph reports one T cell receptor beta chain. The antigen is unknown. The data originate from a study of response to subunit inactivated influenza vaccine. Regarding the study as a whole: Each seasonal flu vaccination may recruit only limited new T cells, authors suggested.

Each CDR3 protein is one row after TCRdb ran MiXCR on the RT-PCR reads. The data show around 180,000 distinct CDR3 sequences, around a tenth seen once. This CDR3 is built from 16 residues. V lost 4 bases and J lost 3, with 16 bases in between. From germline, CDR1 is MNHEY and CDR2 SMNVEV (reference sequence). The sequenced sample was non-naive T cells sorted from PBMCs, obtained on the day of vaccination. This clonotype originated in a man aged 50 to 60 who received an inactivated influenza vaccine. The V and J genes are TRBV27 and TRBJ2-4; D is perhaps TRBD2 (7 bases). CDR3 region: CASSSQGREGKNIQYF. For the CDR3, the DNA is TGTGCCAGCAGTTCACAGGGAAGGGAGGGCAAAAACATTCAGTACTTC.